Listed below are T cell receptor beta chains from one sample, sequenced in a study of control samples from healthy donors and cancer patients. This table comes from immunoSEQ multiplex PCR, and its TCRdb copy is limited to in-frame clones, with some not included. The table shows fewer than 95,000 clones, with just under 85% occurring only once. What was sequenced was blood. The receptors come from a man aged 30 to 45 in good health. Each CDR3 is given with its conserved first and last residue. Only part of the rows carry a size: once, few, many, or a class if the clone is expanded.

abundance	v_gene	j_gene	CDR3aa
-	TRBV18	TRBJ2-1	CASSPLRDNEQFF
-	TRBV9	TRBJ1-2	CASSAQGATYGYTF
-	TRBV6-6	TRBJ1-2	CASTEQGLANYGYTF
-	TRBV27	TRBJ1-5	CASSWGRGGNQPQHF
-	TRBV19	TRBJ2-1	CASSIFTSGDSFSYNEQFF
few	TRBV28	TRBJ2-7	CASFAQGYEQYF
-	TRBV20-1	TRBJ1-6	CSASIQGPNSPLHF
-	TRBV6-5	TRBJ1-1	CASIERGNTEAFF
-	TRBV10-3	TRBJ2-1	CAISGDSGSSYNEQFF
-	TRBV6-5	TRBJ1-2	CASSYSASPGSGYTF
-	TRBV15	TRBJ2-7	CATSRGQDLREQYF
few	TRBV5-1	TRBJ2-2	CARPTSTSGGTGELFF
-	TRBV30	TRBJ2-7	CAWSAGQGRYEQYF
-	TRBV6-5	TRBJ2-2	CASRGQGKGTGELFF
-	TRBV30	TRBJ2-1	CACSIGALGNEQFF
-	TRBV5-4	TRBJ2-3	CASSSRDLLTDTQYF
few	TRBV29-1	TRBJ1-3	CSVESGGGNTIYF
once	TRBV12-5	TRBJ2-5	CASGLVHQAGTGETQYF
-	TRBV27	TRBJ2-1	CASSWGHSYNEQFF
-	TRBV19	TRBJ1-5	CASSILGQGNQPQHF
-	TRBV7-8	TRBJ1-2	CASSLESGVGNYGYTF
-	TRBV19	TRBJ2-7	CASSTRQGGSYEQYF
-	TRBV5-1	TRBJ2-3	CASLPSAGSTDTQYF
-	TRBV12-1	TRBJ1-1	CASSFVTGEVSVGTEAFF
-	TRBV11-1	TRBJ2-7	CASSTYRGEQYF
-	TRBV29-1	TRBJ1-1	CSVLVSRKNLGAFF
-	TRBV19	TRBJ2-6	CASSIIGSGANVLTF
-	TRBV6-5	TRBJ2-1	CASSKTGSSYNEQFF
-	TRBV10-2	TRBJ1-1	CASRAVLGPEAFF
-	TRBV25-1	TRBJ1-6	CASSQQGYSPLHF
few	TRBV18	TRBJ1-4	CASSLPGQGGEKLFF
-	TRBV4-2	TRBJ2-1	CASSQDWSEEQFF
-	TRBV30	TRBJ2-3	CAWQTGYRTDTQYF
-	TRBV28	TRBJ1-6	CASSFPWGRGSPLHF
-	TRBV2	TRBJ1-5	CASSESKVQPQHF